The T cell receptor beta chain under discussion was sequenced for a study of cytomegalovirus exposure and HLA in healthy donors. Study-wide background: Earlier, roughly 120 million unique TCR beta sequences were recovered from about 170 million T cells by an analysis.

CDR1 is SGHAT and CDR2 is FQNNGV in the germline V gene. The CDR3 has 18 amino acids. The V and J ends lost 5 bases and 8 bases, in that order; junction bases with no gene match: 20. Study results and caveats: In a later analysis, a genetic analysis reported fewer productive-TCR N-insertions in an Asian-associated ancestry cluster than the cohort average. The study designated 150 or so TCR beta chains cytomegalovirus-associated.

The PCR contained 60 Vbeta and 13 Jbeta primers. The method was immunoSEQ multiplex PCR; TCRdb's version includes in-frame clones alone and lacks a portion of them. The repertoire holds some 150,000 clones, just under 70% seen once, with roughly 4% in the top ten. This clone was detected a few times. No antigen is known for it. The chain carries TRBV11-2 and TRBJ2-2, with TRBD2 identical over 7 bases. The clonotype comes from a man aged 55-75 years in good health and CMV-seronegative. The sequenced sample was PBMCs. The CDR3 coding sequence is TGTGCCAGCAGCCCAGCGGCTGTTTGGACTAGTCTTAATGGGGAGCTGTTTTTT. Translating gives CASSPAAVWTSLNGELFF.